The clone carrying this T cell receptor (beta chain) was counted once. Its specificity is unknown. The data stem from a study of follicular helper T cells after annual influenza vaccination. The study's findings and limits: Day 7 ICOS+CD38+ clones were most often found later in ICOS-CD38- cTfh cells.

Repertoires were generated with immunoSEQ multiplex PCR, while TCRdb's copy carries only in-frame clones and drops some. The sample has about 9,900 clones, approximately 83% seen once. Time point reported: 2013-2014 season, 7 days after vaccination. Before and after seasonal inactivated influenza vaccination, adults gave blood for sorting CD4 subsets for sequencing. Vaccine contraindications, substance abuse, HIV/AIDS, active malignancy and active illness excluded donors. Per time point, about 35-110 mL of blood was sampled. Trimming shortened V by 11 bases and J by 2 bases, and 9 bases separated the two germline ends. Germline CDR1 is SNHLY and CDR2 is FYNNEI. The CDR3 runs 12 residues.

The input for sequencing was CXCR5- memory CD4+ T cells sorted from blood, taken 7 days after influenza vaccination. The sequence was collected from an adult who received the influenza vaccine. This rearrangement joins TRBV2 to TRBJ1-4, with D unclear. CDR3 sequence: CAGGLTNEKLFF. CDR3 sequence (DNA): TGTGCCGGCGGACTGACTAATGAAAAACTGTTTTTT.